This TCR beta chain was recorded in a study of T-cell reconstitution after alpha-beta-depleted transplantation in children. This clonotype was observed at least ten times. The CDR3 is 16 amino acids. Trimming shortened V by 6 bases and J by 7 bases, and 24 bases separated the two germline ends. Germline V gene data show CDR1 as SQVTM and CDR2 as ANQGSEA. Preparation of the TCRbeta library was carried out with unique molecular identifiers. TCRdb passed the PCR reads through MiXCR, listing each CDR3 protein once. The sample contains some 490,000 distinct CDR3 sequences, under 15% of which appear only once.

This sequence was found in a human donor who donated a stem cell graft to a child with combined immunodeficiency. Sequencing used PBMCs from the stem cell graft donor, obtained from the stem cell graft. The chain has TRBV29-1 and TRBJ2-2; D perhaps matches TRBD1 (6 bases). CDR3 residues: CSVLTPPPSGDGELFF. Here the CDR3 DNA reads TGCAGCGTCCTTACGCCCCCACCCTCAGGGGACGGGGAGCTGTTTTTT.